This T cell receptor beta chain was identified in a study of shared clonotypes between healthy human individuals. Study information: Each donor had three CD4 naive, three CD4 memory, two CD8 naive and one CD8 memory plate. Whole-study results and caveats: Sequencing depth was expected to affect clonotype sharing among donors. The study generally estimated greater richness for naive than memory subsets.

Naivety among CD8 cells was defined by CD45RO negativity and positive CCR7 selection, thereby excluding terminally differentiated effector memory CD45RA+ cells. The data were produced by immunoSEQ multiplex PCR, yet TCRdb's version contains in-frame clones alone and is incomplete. The sample holds roughly 2.1 million clones; about 93% are singletons and the top ten take more than 1.5%. As regards this clone: Its antigen is not identified.

The CDR3 consists of 15 residues. The V and J ends lost 5 bases and 6 bases, in that order; junction bases with no gene match: 7. CDR1 and CDR2 from the germline V gene are MNHEY and SMNVEV (reference sequence). This rearrangement joins TRBV27 to TRBJ2-2, with TRBD1 identical over 9 bases. The sample consisted of naive CD8+ T cells from PBMCs. The receptor was derived from a man between 18 and 29 years old in good health. Some clones in this sample may be carry-over from other donors' samples. This CDR3 is CASSLRDRVAGELFF. In DNA form, the CDR3 reads TGTGCCAGCAGTCTGAGGGACAGGGTAGCCGGGGAGCTGTTTTTT.